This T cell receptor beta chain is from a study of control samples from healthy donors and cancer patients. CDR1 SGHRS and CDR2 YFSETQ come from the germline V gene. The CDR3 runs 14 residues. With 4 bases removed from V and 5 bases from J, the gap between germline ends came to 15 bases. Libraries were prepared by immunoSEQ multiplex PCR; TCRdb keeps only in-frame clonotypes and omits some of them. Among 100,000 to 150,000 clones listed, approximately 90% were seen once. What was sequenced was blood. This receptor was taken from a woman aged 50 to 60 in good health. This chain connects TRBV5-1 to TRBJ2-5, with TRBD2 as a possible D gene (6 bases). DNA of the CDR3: TGCGCCAGCAGCCTTAGCGGTCGGGGTGAGACCCAGTACTTC. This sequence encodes CASSLSGRGETQYF.